These T cell receptor beta chains were read from a single sample in a study of CD8+CD57+ T cells in acquired aplastic anemia. One entry per CDR3 protein, called by TCRdb with MiXCR from the reads. The sample lists 150,000 to 200,000 distinct CDR3 sequences, around half occurring once. The sample consisted of sorted CD4+, CD8+, or CD8+CD57+ T cells (not recorded which) from PBMCs. These TCRs come from a human donor with aplastic anemia. The CDR3 runs from the conserved cysteine through the conserved F or W. The D gene is left open where the match is weak. Size tells how often a clone was seen (once, few, many) or the class of an expanded clone, and some rows leave it out.

DNA: TGTGCCATCAGTCCGGGACTAGCGGGGGGGCCGGGGACCGGGGAGCTGTTTTTT
CDR3: CAISPGLAGGPGTGELFF
J: TRBJ2-2
D: TRBD2
size: -
V: TRBV10-3

DNA: TGTGCCAGCAGCCCGACAGGGATTAATCAGCCCCAGCATTTT
CDR3: CASSPTGINQPQHF
J: TRBJ1-5
D: TRBD1
size: once
V: TRBV7-6

DNA: TGCGCCAGCAGCCAAGCTCCGGGACACGGGGACACTGAAGCTTTCTTT
CDR3: CASSQAPGHGDTEAFF
J: TRBJ1-1
D: -
size: once
V: TRBV4-3

DNA: TGTGCCAGCAGTGAAGTTCCAGGGGACTATGGCTACACCTTC
CDR3: CASSEVPGDYGYTF
J: TRBJ1-2
D: -
size: -
V: TRBV2

DNA: TGTGCCAGTAGTATAGACTGGGACAGGGAAATTTCACCCCTCCACTTT
CDR3: CASSIDWDREISPLHF
J: TRBJ1-6
D: TRBD1
size: -
V: TRBV19

DNA: TGTGCCAGCTCACCACCCCGCGGGAGGGCCAGGGGAGATACGCAGTATTTT
CDR3: CASSPPRGRARGDTQYF
J: TRBJ2-3
D: TRBD2
size: -
V: TRBV18

DNA: TGTGCCAGCAGCCTAGGTGCAGGGGTGGGGAATTCACCCCTCCACTTT
CDR3: CASSLGAGVGNSPLHF
J: TRBJ1-6
D: -
size: many
V: TRBV12-3/TRBV12-4

DNA: TGTGCCATCAGTGAGTCCCGGGAGACCTACGAGCAGTACTTC
CDR3: CAISESRETYEQYF
J: TRBJ2-7
D: -
size: -
V: TRBV10-3

DNA: TGTGCCAGTAGTAGTCGAGAGGGACAGCAGTACTTC
CDR3: CASSSREGQQYF
J: TRBJ2-7
D: -
size: many
V: TRBV19

DNA: TGTGCCAGCACGGAGGCCGGGGAGCTGTTTTTT
CDR3: CASTEAGELFF
J: TRBJ2-2
D: -
size: few
V: TRBV7-9

DNA: TGTGCCAGCAGTGAGGGACAGGGGAATCAGCCCCAGCATTTT
CDR3: CASSEGQGNQPQHF
J: TRBJ1-5
D: TRBD1
size: few
V: TRBV2

DNA: TGTGCCACCAGCGACAGACGCTCCTACAATGAGCAGTTCTTC
CDR3: CATSDRRSYNEQFF
J: TRBJ2-1
D: -
size: -
V: TRBV24-1

DNA: TGTGCCAGCAGCCGCCCCCTCTCGGACGGGTCCTATAATTCACCCCTCCACTTT
CDR3: CASSRPLSDGSYNSPLHF
J: TRBJ1-6
D: -
size: few
V: TRBV25-1

DNA: TGTGCCATCAGTGCTGGAGCAGGGGTAAGCTCTGGGGCCAACGTCCTGACTTTC
CDR3: CAISAGAGVSSGANVLTF
J: TRBJ2-6
D: -
size: many
V: TRBV10-3

DNA: TGTGCCTGGAGGGAAGACAGGGATTCACCCCTCCACTTT
CDR3: CAWREDRDSPLHF
J: TRBJ1-6
D: TRBD1
size: once
V: TRBV30

DNA: TGCGCCAGCAGCCACGGACAGGCCGCCAGGTTTGGCTACGAGCAGTACTTC
CDR3: CASSHGQAARFGYEQYF
J: TRBJ2-7
D: TRBD1
size: many
V: TRBV4-1

DNA: TGCGCCAGCAAGGGGCGACAATCGGCACCCCTCCACTTT
CDR3: CASKGRQSAPLHF
J: TRBJ1-6
D: -
size: -
V: TRBV10-1

DNA: TGTGCCAGCAGGCAACTAGCGGGGGACGCCTACGAGCAGTACTTC
CDR3: CASRQLAGDAYEQYF
J: TRBJ2-7
D: TRBD2
size: -
V: TRBV12-3/TRBV12-4

DNA: TGTGCCAGCAGCGTAGCTACCGGGCGGGGGGTTGGGACCCAGTACTTC
CDR3: CASSVATGRGVGTQYF
J: TRBJ2-5
D: TRBD2
size: many
V: TRBV9

DNA: TGCAGCGTCCCAATCGACAGGGAGCTGTTTTTT
CDR3: CSVPIDRELFF
J: TRBJ2-2
D: -
size: -
V: TRBV29-1

DNA: TGTGCCAGCAGTCCTGTATGGGGAGACACTGAAGCTTTCTTT
CDR3: CASSPVWGDTEAFF
J: TRBJ1-1
D: -
size: -
V: TRBV27

DNA: TGTGCCAGCAGTTTATTCGGGGGGAACACTGAAGCTTTCTTT
CDR3: CASSLFGGNTEAFF
J: TRBJ1-1
D: -
size: many
V: TRBV12-3/TRBV12-4

DNA: TGTGCCACTGCGACAGGGGTTTCACCCCTCCACTTT
CDR3: CATATGVSPLHF
J: TRBJ1-6
D: TRBD1
size: medium-sized
V: TRBV15

DNA: TGTGCCACCAGCAGGAGACAACAGACCTCCGGTTTAGGCTCACCCCTCCACTTT
CDR3: CATSRRQQTSGLGSPLHF
J: TRBJ1-6
D: -
size: many
V: TRBV15

DNA: TGCAGTGCTCCACCCGGCACAGGAAATGAGCAGTTCTTC
CDR3: CSAPPGTGNEQFF
J: TRBJ2-1
D: -
size: medium-sized
V: TRBV20-1

DNA: TGTGCCAGCAGCTTAGTGGGACGCAATTCACCCCTCCACTTT
CDR3: CASSLVGRNSPLHF
J: TRBJ1-6
D: -
size: -
V: TRBV7-3

DNA: TGTGCCACCAGCAGTGAACGGGCCTCCAAAGGGTTCTTT
CDR3: CATSSERASKGFF
J: TRBJ1-1
D: -
size: few
V: TRBV15

DNA: TGTGCCTCCAAACCCCTCCCCTATGGCTACACCTTC
CDR3: CASKPLPYGYTF
J: TRBJ1-2
D: -
size: many
V: TRBV30

DNA: TGTGCCACCAGCGATTTTTGGGCAGGACAGCCGGTCTACACCTTC
CDR3: CATSDFWAGQPVYTF
J: TRBJ1-2
D: -
size: -
V: TRBV24-1

DNA: TGTGCCAGCAGTTCCCCCGAGGGACCCACAGATACGCAGTATTTT
CDR3: CASSSPEGPTDTQYF
J: TRBJ2-3
D: -
size: few
V: TRBV28

DNA: TGTGCCTGGAGTGTACGACTGGAGCAGAGCTTC
CDR3: CAWSVRLEQSF
J: TRBJ2-7
D: -
size: -
V: TRBV30

DNA: TGCAGTGCTGGGGCGGATAGCAATCAGCCCCAGCATTTT
CDR3: CSAGADSNQPQHF
J: TRBJ1-5
D: -
size: -
V: TRBV20-1

DNA: TGTGCCAGCAGTGGGACAGGGGATCCCCAGTACTTC
CDR3: CASSGTGDPQYF
J: TRBJ2-5
D: TRBD1
size: -
V: TRBV2

DNA: TGTGCCAGCAGCTTAGGAACAGGGAGGGTCTATGGCTACACCTTC
CDR3: CASSLGTGRVYGYTF
J: TRBJ1-2
D: -
size: -
V: TRBV7-4

DNA: TGTGCCAGCAGCGTCTACCAGGGGCCAGGAGGGTCACCCCTCCACTTT
CDR3: CASSVYQGPGGSPLHF
J: TRBJ1-6
D: -
size: many
V: TRBV11-2

DNA: TGTGCCAGCAGCTTATTATGGGGGGAGAACACCGGGGAGCTGTTTTTT
CDR3: CASSLLWGENTGELFF
J: TRBJ2-2
D: -
size: -
V: TRBV11-1

DNA: TGTGCCAGCAGCTCCGGGACAGGGGTTCCGCCTTGGTACGAGCAGTACTTC
CDR3: CASSSGTGVPPWYEQYF
J: TRBJ2-7
D: TRBD1
size: -
V: TRBV11-1

DNA: TGTGCCAGCAGCTTAGGGGGTGGGGGGAATGGTGAGCAGTTCTTC
CDR3: CASSLGGGGNGEQFF
J: TRBJ2-1
D: -
size: many
V: TRBV7-6

DNA: TGTGCCAGCAGCTTCACGGATACCTACGAGCAGTACTTC
CDR3: CASSFTDTYEQYF
J: TRBJ2-7
D: -
size: few
V: TRBV7-9

DNA: TGTGCCAGCAGCGTGGAGCCTAGCTCACCCTACGAGCAGTACTTC
CDR3: CASSVEPSSPYEQYF
J: TRBJ2-7
D: -
size: many
V: TRBV9

DNA: TGTGCCAGTCAAGGACTGAGGGGGGCCAACGTCCTGACTTTC
CDR3: CASQGLRGANVLTF
J: TRBJ2-6
D: -
size: few
V: TRBV2

DNA: TGTGCCAGCAGCTTAGGGGGCGGGATGAACACTGAAGCTTTCTTT
CDR3: CASSLGGGMNTEAFF
J: TRBJ1-1
D: TRBD1
size: many
V: TRBV5-6

DNA: TGTGCCAGCAGATATTCCGGGACGAACACCGGGGAGCTGTTTTTT
CDR3: CASRYSGTNTGELFF
J: TRBJ2-2
D: -
size: -
V: TRBV27

DNA: TGTGCCAGCAGCTGGACTAGCGTTGGAGAGCAGTACTTC
CDR3: CASSWTSVGEQYF
J: TRBJ2-7
D: TRBD2
size: -
V: TRBV9

DNA: TGCGCCAGCAGCTTGCAAAGGACCCAGCAGTCTGAAGCTTTCTTT
CDR3: CASSLQRTQQSEAFF
J: TRBJ1-1
D: -
size: many
V: TRBV5-1

DNA: TGTGCCACCAGTGGGGAGGGGACAGCGAACACCGGGGAGCTGTTTTTT
CDR3: CATSGEGTANTGELFF
J: TRBJ2-2
D: -
size: -
V: TRBV24-1

DNA: TGTGCCAGCAGTTTAGCCCCACCGTACGAGCAGTACTTC
CDR3: CASSLAPPYEQYF
J: TRBJ2-7
D: -
size: few
V: TRBV12-3/TRBV12-4

DNA: TGTGCCAGCAGCCCAGATAGCGGGGGCACAGATACGCAGTATTTT
CDR3: CASSPDSGGTDTQYF
J: TRBJ2-3
D: TRBD2
size: -
V: TRBV7-3